The 22 T cell receptor beta chains presented below share a single source sample, sequenced in a study of response to subunit inactivated influenza vaccine. TCRdb itself ran the RT-PCR reads through MiXCR, one entry per CDR3 protein. Seen here are about 800,000 distinct CDR3 sequences, 21% observed once, and the top ten hold about a tenth. The input for sequencing was PBMCs from blood, taken roughly 5 days after vaccination. These TCRs come from a man aged 45-60 years who received an inactivated influenza vaccine.

The genes are TRBV4-2 and TRBJ2-7, with D perhaps given as TRBD1 or TRBD2 (5 bases each). This CDR3 is 15 amino acids long. Germline values: CDR1 LGHNA, CDR2 YNFKEQ. V shed 1 base and J shed 5 bases, with 15 bases lying between them. CDR3 nucleotides: TGTGCCAGCAGCCAAGCATCGTCCGGGGCCAACGAGCAGTACTTC. It yields the protein CASSQASSGANEQYF.

This clonotype was observed a handful of times. This chain uses TRBV10-3 with TRBJ2-2, with D possibly matching TRBD1 (5 bases). V gave up 11 bases and J gave up 5 bases, with 15 bases separating them. The CDR3 is 13 residues long. Per the germline V gene, CDR1 is ENHRY and CDR2 is SYGVKD. The CDR3 loop is CASSAGKTGELFF. CDR3 DNA sequence: TGTGCCTCCAGTGCAGGGAAAACCGGGGAGCTGTTTTTT.

The chain uses TRBV7-2 and TRBJ2-7; possibly TRBD1 for D (5 bases). Trimming removed 1 base from V and 3 bases from J, with 13 bases in between. This CDR3 is 15 amino acids long. Germline CDR1 SGHTA, CDR2 FQGNSA. The CDR3 loop is CASSLVPDSGYEQYF. The DNA for the CDR3 is TGTGCCAGCAGCTTAGTCCCCGACAGTGGCTACGAGCAGTACTTC.

This clonotype was seen a single time. DNA of the CDR3: TGTGCCAGCAGCCGCCAGCAGGCTGGGGCCAACGTCCTGACTTTC. Translating it yields CASSRQQAGANVLTF. The J gene is TRBJ2-6, the V gene TRBV27; D call uncertain. The germline V gene has CDR1 MNHEY and CDR2 SMNVEV (reference sequence). The V end was cut by 6 bases, the J end by 2 bases, with 11 bases between. This CDR3 region has 15 residues.

This clonotype has only a few counts. The chain carries TRBV7-2 and TRBJ1-4; unclear D gene. V gave up 5 bases and J gave up 2 bases, with 6 bases separating them. Germline V gene data show CDR1 as SGHTA and CDR2 as FQGNSA. CDR3 size: 13 residues. The DNA of the CDR3 is TGTGCCAGCAGCGATATCACTAATGAAAAACTGTTTTTT. It encodes CASSDITNEKLFF.

This clonotype was counted a few times. The rearrangement links TRBV7-2 to TRBJ2-7; possibly TRBD1 or TRBD2 for D (5 bases each). Trimming cost V 5 bases and J 0 bases, with 14 bases left between them. The CDR3 spans 15 residues. The germline V gene has CDR1 SGHTA and CDR2 FQGNSA. CDR3 DNA sequence: TGTGCCAGCAGCCGGGACCGCAGGAGCTCCTACGAGCAGTACTTC. Protein sequence: CASSRDRRSSYEQYF.

J is TRBJ1-4 and V is TRBV12-3 or TRBV12-4; no clear D gene. The CDR3 spans 14 residues. The ends were cut back, 5 bases at V and 3 bases at J, with 10 bases in the middle. The CDR3 region is CASSPGRANEKLFF. CDR3 bases: TGTGCCAGCAGTCCGGGGAGGGCTAATGAAAAACTGTTTTTT.

V gene TRBV24-1 combines with J gene TRBJ2-5; no firm D call. Trimming pared 3 bases from V and 5 bases from J, leaving 12 bases between. The CDR3 consists of 14 residues. Germline assignment: CDR1 KGHDR and CDR2 SFDVKD. CDR3: CATSDETRTETQYF. CDR3 coding DNA: TGTGCCACCAGTGATGAAACCAGGACCGAGACCCAGTACTTC.

The gene calls are TRBV28 and TRBJ2-2; no firm D call. Trimming removed 5 bases at V and 2 bases at J, with 12 bases between. CDR1 is MDHEN, CDR2 SYDVKM, per germline. The CDR3 is 15 residues long. The CDR3 is CASSNLQGNTGELFF. CDR3 sequence (DNA): TGTGCCAGCAGTAACCTACAAGGAAACACCGGGGAGCTGTTTTTT. The whole variable domain, filled in from reference TRBV28 and TRBJ2-2, reads DVKVTQSSRYLVKRTGEKVFLECVQDMDHENMFWYRQDPGLGLRLIYFSYDVKMKEKGDIPEGYSVSREKKERFSLILESASTNQTSMYLCASSNLQGNTGELFFGEGSRLTVL.

The V gene is TRBV5-1, the J gene TRBJ2-1, with TRBD2 identical over 10 bases. This CDR3 is built from 13 residues. V lost 6 bases, J lost 4 bases, and 1 base stayed unmatched. Germline V gives CDR1 SGHRS, CDR2 YFSETQ. The DNA of the CDR3 is TGCGCCAGCAAACTAGCGGGGTACAATGAGCAGTTCTTC. As protein: CASKLAGYNEQFF.

The V and J genes are TRBV20-1 and TRBJ2-5; a weak D match, TRBD2 (5 bases). The CDR3 has 14 amino acids. Trimming removed 3 bases at V and 1 base at J, with 12 bases between. Per the germline V gene, CDR1 is DFQATT and CDR2 is SNEGSKA (reference sequence). CDR3 region: CSARDGSAQETQYF. CDR3 DNA: TGCAGTGCTAGGGACGGTAGCGCCCAAGAGACCCAGTACTTC.

The sample holds a few counts of this clonotype. The V call is TRBV20-1, the J call TRBJ2-3; maybe TRBD1 (6 bases). Germline V lookup: CDR1 DFQATT, CDR2 SNEGSKA (reference sequence). The CDR3 has 16 residues. V lost 4 bases to trimming and J lost 1 base, with 18 bases between them. CDR3 loop: CSATPGERRGTDTQYF. The CDR3, as DNA: TGCAGTGCTACGCCAGGGGAGCGGAGAGGCACAGATACGCAGTATTTT.

The chain has TRBV4-2 and TRBJ1-4, with D possibly being TRBD1 (5 bases). Trimming left V 1 base short and J 7 bases short, with 10 bases between. Germline CDR1 LGHNA, CDR2 YNFKEQ. CDR3 length: 14 amino acids. CDR3 loop: CASSQGARVEKLFF. CDR3 bases: TGTGCCAGCAGCCAAGGTGCCAGGGTTGAAAAACTGTTTTTT.

DNA for the CDR3: TGTGCCAGCAGTTCGGGTAGCGGGCATAAAGATACGCAGTATTTT. Amino acids: CASSSGSGHKDTQYF. This chain connects TRBV6-5 to TRBJ2-3, with TRBD2 matching over 7 bases. J lost 5 bases, V lost 4 bases, and 9 bases had no gene match. The CDR3 sequence is 15 residues long. Germline V gene lookup returns CDR1 MNHEY and CDR2 SVGAGI.

CDR3 coding DNA: TGTGCCAGCAGCTCCTACAGGGTTCCTGGCTACACCTTC. Protein product: CASSSYRVPGYTF. The genes are TRBV7-6 and TRBJ1-2; possible D gene TRBD1, 6 bases. In germline, CDR1 is SGHVS, CDR2 FNYEAQ. The CDR3 extends over 13 amino acids. With 4 bases removed from V and 7 bases from J, the gap between germline ends came to 13 bases.

The chain recombines TRBV7-9 with TRBJ2-1; the match to TRBD2 covers 7 bases. The CDR3 runs 15 residues. CDR1 is SEHNR and CDR2 is FQNEAQ in the germline V gene (reference sequence). With V trimmed by 4 bases and J by 4 bases, 7 bases remained unmatched. The CDR3 region has the DNA TGTGCCAGCAGCTCGGGGCGGGAGTCTTACAATGAGCAGTTCTTC. Translating it yields CASSSGRESYNEQFF.

As for this clonotype: In this CDR3 the conserved last residue, phenylalanine or tryptophan, is missing, so a read error is likely. The chain couples TRBV20-1 to TRBJ2-7; D is possibly TRBD1 (6 bases). Per germline, CDR1 DFQATT and CDR2 SNEGSKA (reference sequence). The CDR3 covers 13 residues. Trimming removed 3 bases at V and 5 bases at J, with 14 bases between. The CDR3 spells CSARPTGINEQYL. CDR3 DNA: TGCAGTGCTAGGCCCACAGGGATAAACGAGCAGTACCTC.

This clonotype was detected many times. The chain is built from TRBV12-3 or TRBV12-4 and TRBJ2-7, with 13 bases identical to TRBD2. J was trimmed by 0 bases and V by 4 bases; bases with no gene match: 3. The CDR3 has 16 amino acids. CDR3 in DNA: TGTGCCAGCAGTTGGGGACTAGCGGGGTCCTCCTACGAGCAGTACTTC. This codes for CASSWGLAGSSYEQYF.

The V call is TRBV24-1, the J call TRBJ2-2, with D tentatively TRBD2 (5 bases). The CDR3 contains 15 residues. Germline V gives CDR1 KGHDR, CDR2 SFDVKD. Trimming left V 2 bases short and J 8 bases short, with 14 bases between. The CDR3 sequence is CATSDSPGTSGELFF. In DNA form, the CDR3 reads TGTGCCACCAGTGATTCCCCGGGAACTTCTGGGGAGCTGTTTTTT.

This clonotype was seen more than once but under ten times. The J gene is TRBJ1-1, the V gene TRBV28, with TRBD1 matching over 7 bases. The length of the CDR3 is 16 residues. V shed 3 bases and J 4 bases; nucleotides not matched to a gene: 11. The germline V gene has CDR1 MDHEN and CDR2 SYDVKM. The CDR3 region is CASSLAPGGLGTEAFF. In nucleotides, the CDR3 is TGTGCCAGCAGTTTGGCCCCAGGGGGTTTGGGCACTGAAGCTTTCTTT.

Only a few counts were recorded for this clonotype. The gene calls are TRBV20-1 and TRBJ1-2, with D possibly matching TRBD1 (5 bases). Trimming cost V 3 bases and J 3 bases, with 11 bases left between them. This CDR3 region has 13 residues. The germline CDR1 and CDR2 sequences are DFQATT and SNEGSKA (reference sequence). The CDR3 protein is CSARGLGDYGYTF. CDR3 in DNA: TGCAGTGCTAGGGGGTTGGGGGACTATGGCTACACCTTC.

This sequence joins TRBV7-9 and TRBJ2-3, with 13 nucleotides matching TRBD2. J lost 4 bases, V lost 4 bases, and 5 bases had no gene match. The CDR3 is made up of 16 amino acids. Germline assignment: CDR1 SEHNR and CDR2 FQNEAQ (reference sequence). The chain's CDR3 is CASSSTGLAGADTQYF. The CDR3, as DNA: TGTGCCAGCAGCTCGACCGGACTAGCGGGAGCAGATACGCAGTATTTT.